The entry that follows covers one TCR beta chain sequence. Repertoires were generated with immunoSEQ multiplex PCR, while TCRdb's copy carries only in-frame clones and drops some. The sample has under 250,000 clones; 75% to 90% are singletons. These data belong to a study of blood T cell repertoires in COVID-19. The wider study: The United States, Italy and Spain supplied acute and convalescent COVID-19 samples.

The ends lost 0 bases at V and 7 bases at J; junction bases unmatched: 6. The CDR3 length is 16 residues. Germline CDR1 is MNHNY and CDR2 is SVGAGI (reference sequence). The TCR originated in a man aged 25-40 years with COVID-19, enrolled during active disease. The material sequenced was peripheral blood. The V call is TRBV6-6, the J call TRBJ1-2; 12 bases match TRBD1. The CDR3 sequence: CASSYSPGQGARGYTF. The DNA of the CDR3 is TGTGCCAGCAGTTACTCTCCGGGACAGGGGGCGCGTGGCTACACCTTC.